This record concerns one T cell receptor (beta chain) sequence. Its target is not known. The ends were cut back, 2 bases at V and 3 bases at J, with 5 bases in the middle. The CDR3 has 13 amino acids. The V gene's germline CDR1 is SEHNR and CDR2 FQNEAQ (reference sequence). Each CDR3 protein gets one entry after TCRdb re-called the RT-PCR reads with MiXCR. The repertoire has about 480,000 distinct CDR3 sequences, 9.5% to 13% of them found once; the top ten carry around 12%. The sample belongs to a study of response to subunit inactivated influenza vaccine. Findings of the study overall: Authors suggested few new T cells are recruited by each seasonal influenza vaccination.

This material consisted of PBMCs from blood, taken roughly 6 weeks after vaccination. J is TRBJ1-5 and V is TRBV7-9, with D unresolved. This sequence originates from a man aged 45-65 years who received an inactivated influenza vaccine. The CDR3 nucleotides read TGTGCCAGCAGCTTAAAGACCAATCAGCCCCAGCATTTT. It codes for CASSLKTNQPQHF.